This T cell receptor beta chain was captured in a study of blood T cell repertoires in COVID-19 (TCRdb year 2020). General notes on the study: Collaborator samples came from the United States, Italy and Spain and covered acute and convalescent phases of COVID-19. The prospective study material was composed of cDNA or gDNA derived from T cells, B-cell-depleted T cells, or PBMCs. Subjects who had been exposed to COVID-19, were actively infected with it, or had recovered from it provided the deeply sampled blood TCRbeta repertoires that made up the dataset. The repertoires were released in a freely available public database intended as a resource for research on the immune response to SARS-CoV-2. The samples were drawn from the first 160 participants of the ongoing ImmuneRACE study and from about 1,200 subjects provided by 6 global collaborators. Nearly every sample came with metadata listing a de-identified subject ID, COVID-19 status, age in years and sex. Where HLA class I and class II types were available, the types were taken from metadata supplied by the sample provider, not from assay-based typing. Overall results and qualifications from the work: The quantity of clinical and demographic metadata differed by source and by participant and was supplied without curation.

Based on the germline V gene (reference sequence), the CDR1 and CDR2 sequences are GTSNPN and SVGIG. From the cysteine through the phenylalanine, the CDR3 covers 13 amino acids. Only the CDR3 DNA is retained, 39 bases long and in frame from the first base. The germline ends are 12 bases apart after V is trimmed by 4 bases and J by 5 bases. The collaborating institutions used their own protocols to collect whole blood in K2EDTA tubes. For TCRbeta analysis, collaborators shipped samples as frozen whole blood, isolated PBMCs, or DNA extracted from either of those sample types. The immunoSEQ Assay, a bias-controlled multiplex PCR, was used to amplify TCRbeta CDR3 regions from genomic DNA. The study's processing was this. Within the assay, amplification of reference gene primers was used to estimate how many nucleated cells each sample contained. Sequence reads were collapsed and filtered to measure the absolute abundance of every unique TCRbeta CDR3 rearrangement. For each sample, productive Simpson clonality was calculated by taking the square root of Simpson's diversity index across productive rearrangements. Held by TCRdb, this immuneACCESS table contains in-frame sequences only and omits some clones. Under half of the omission traces to an unresolved V gene where checked; the cause of the rest is unknown. V and J calls and clone size are copied from that table; D and trimming were computed from the DNA. The sample table shows about 180,000 clones, and about 82% are seen once. Jointly, the top ten make up around 6.3% of the sample.

A note on this clone: What this receptor recognizes is not known. Nothing much larger sits one base from this clone, and base qualities are not available.

Here the chain combines TRBV30 and TRBJ1-5; TRBD1 is perhaps the D gene, given 6 matching bases. Sequenced: peripheral blood. This sequence originates from a man between 65 and 80 years old with active or convalescent COVID-19. CDR3 region: CAWTQGDDQPQHF. The nucleotide sequence reads TGTGCCTGGACACAGGGTGACGATCAGCCCCAGCATTTT.